The clone carrying this T cell receptor (beta chain) came up many times. The data are from a study of T-cell reconstitution after alpha-beta-depleted transplantation in children. The CDR3 has 15 residues. The V gene lost 4 bases and the J gene lost 0 bases, with 13 bases spanning the gap. Using unique molecular identifiers, the investigators prepared the TCRbeta library. TCRdb fed the PCR reads into MiXCR, producing one record per CDR3 protein. The table includes about 48,000 distinct CDR3 sequences, 5% to 6.5% detected once. The rearrangement uses TRBV12-3 or TRBV12-4 and TRBJ2-7; D is possibly TRBD1 or TRBD2 (5 bases each). Source: PBMCs, mostly from graft donor cells, taken 60 days after TCRalphabeta/CD19-depleted stem cell transplant. The TCR sequence derives from a female patient between 2 and 10 years old who had a stem cell transplant for aplastic anemia, so the T cells may come from the graft donor. The CDR3 DNA follows: TGTGCCAGCAGTTCCCGGGACGGAAGCTCCTACGAGCAGTACTTC. Its translation: CASSSRDGSSYEQYF.